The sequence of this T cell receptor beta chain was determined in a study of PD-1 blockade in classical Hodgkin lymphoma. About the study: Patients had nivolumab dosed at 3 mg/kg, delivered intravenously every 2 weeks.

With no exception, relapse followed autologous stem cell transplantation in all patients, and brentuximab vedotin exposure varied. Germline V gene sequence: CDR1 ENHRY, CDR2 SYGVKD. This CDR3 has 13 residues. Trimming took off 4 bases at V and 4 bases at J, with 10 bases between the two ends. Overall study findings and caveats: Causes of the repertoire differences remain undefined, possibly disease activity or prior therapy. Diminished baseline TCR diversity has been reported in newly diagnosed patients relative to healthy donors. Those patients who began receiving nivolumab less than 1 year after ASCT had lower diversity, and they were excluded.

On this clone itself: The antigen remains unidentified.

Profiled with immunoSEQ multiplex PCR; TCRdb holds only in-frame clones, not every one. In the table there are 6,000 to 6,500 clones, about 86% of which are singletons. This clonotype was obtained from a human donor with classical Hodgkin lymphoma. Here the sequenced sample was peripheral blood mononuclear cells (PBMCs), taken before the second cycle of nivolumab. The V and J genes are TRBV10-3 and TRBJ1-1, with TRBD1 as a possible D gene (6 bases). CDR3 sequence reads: CAISGGAPTEAFF. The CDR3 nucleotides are TGTGCCATCAGTGGGGGGGCTCCCACTGAAGCTTTCTTT.